These 19 T cell receptor beta chains were sequenced from one sample in a study of Graves' ophthalmopathy and Graves' hyperthyroidism. TCR beta CDR3 regions were amplified from RNA transcripts. Investigators did first-round RT-PCR with HTBI primers, then second-round multiplex PCR. A single record per CDR3 protein comes from TCRdb applying MiXCR to the multiplex PCR reads. The table includes 1 million to 1.3 million distinct CDR3 sequences, about two fifths detected once. Material for sequencing was peripheral blood or thyroid tissue (not recorded which). The receptors were sampled from an adult man with Graves' hyperthyroidism.

The J gene is TRBJ1-2, the V gene TRBV10-3; D is perhaps TRBD1 (6 bases). The CDR3 contains 16 residues. The V end was cut by 10 bases, the J end by 4 bases, with 25 bases between. CDR1 is ENHRY and CDR2 is SYGVKD in the germline V gene. The CDR3 spells CASSAWTVSGAYGYTF. CDR3 in DNA: TGTGCCAGCAGCGCCTGGACAGTAAGTGGGGCCTATGGCTACACCTTC.

This clonotype was detected ten times or more. The chain links TRBV12-3 or TRBV12-4 to TRBJ1-5; D gene ambiguous. The V gene lost 5 bases and the J gene lost 9 bases, with 8 bases spanning the gap. This CDR3 contains 11 residues. The CDR3 DNA reads as TGTGCCAGCAGTCTTGATGGGCCCCAGCATTTT. Its translation: CASSLDGPQHF.

The sample holds many counts of this clonotype. The genes are TRBV12-3 or TRBV12-4 and TRBJ2-2, with D perhaps TRBD1 or TRBD2 (6 bases each). The CDR3 sequence is 16 residues long. The germline V and J ends were trimmed by 3 bases and 6 bases, with 17 bases remaining between them. This chain's CDR3 is CASSFGGSTGPGELFF. The CDR3 DNA is TGTGCCAGCAGTTTCGGGGGTTCTACAGGGCCCGGGGAGCTGTTTTTT.

In its sample, this clonotype was seen a few times. This sequence joins TRBV9 and TRBJ1-1, with a weak D call TRBD1 (5 bases). V was pared by 5 bases and J by 6 bases, with 17 bases between. Looked up from germline, CDR1 is SGDLS and CDR2 is YYNGEE. This CDR3 contains 14 residues. CDR3 region: CASRGEFGDSEAFF. The CDR3, as DNA: TGTGCCAGCAGGGGGGAGTTTGGGGACTCTGAAGCTTTCTTT. The full variable domain, with the rest looked up from reference TRBV9 and TRBJ1-1, is DSGVTQTPKHLITATGQRVTLRCSPRSGDLSVYWYQQSLDQGLQFLIQYYNGEERAKGNILERFSAQQFPDLHSELNLSSLELGDSALYFCASRGEFGDSEAFFGQGTRLTVV.

The chain has TRBV5-1 and TRBJ1-4; 7 nucleotides line up with TRBD1. This CDR3 is built from 17 residues. The germline CDR1 and CDR2 sequences are SGHRS and YFSETQ. Trimming at V came to 0 bases and at J to 8 bases, leaving 13 bases not matched to a gene. This CDR3 reads CASSLEFWDRLTEKLFF. In DNA form, the CDR3 reads TGCGCCAGCAGCTTGGAGTTTTGGGACAGACTGACGGAAAAACTGTTTTTT.

J is TRBJ1-3 and V is TRBV30; D gene unclear. Germline V gives CDR1 GTSNPN, CDR2 SVGIG (reference sequence). V lost 0 bases, J lost 2 bases, and 5 bases lay in between. This CDR3 spans 13 amino acids. CDR3 region: CAWSVTAGNTIYF. The CDR3 coding sequence is TGTGCCTGGAGTGTGACGGCTGGAAACACCATATATTTT.

This clonotype was picked up a small number of times. This chain links TRBV27 with TRBJ2-7; D not resolved. This CDR3 spans 14 amino acids. The germline V and J ends were trimmed by 6 bases and 5 bases, with 17 bases remaining between them. Per the germline V gene, CDR1 is MNHEY and CDR2 is SMNVEV (reference sequence). This CDR3 reads CASRPTSWAHEQYF. In DNA form, the CDR3 reads TGTGCCAGCAGACCAACTTCTTGGGCCCACGAGCAGTACTTC.

The chain has TRBV19 and TRBJ1-5; D perhaps matches TRBD1 (6 bases). The CDR3 runs to 14 residues. Germline V gene data show CDR1 as LNHDA and CDR2 as SQIVND (reference sequence). V gave up 2 bases and J gave up 6 bases, with 11 bases separating them. CDR3 in amino acids: CASSIQGKGQPQHF. DNA of the CDR3: TGTGCCAGTAGTATACAGGGGAAGGGTCAGCCCCAGCATTTT. Full variable domain (rest looked up from reference TRBV19 and TRBJ1-5): DGGITQSPKYLFRKEGQNVTLSCEQNLNHDAMYWYRQDPGQGLRLIYYSQIVNDFQKGDIAEGYSVSREKKESFPLTVTSAQKNPTAFYLCASSIQGKGQPQHFGDGTRLSIL.

As regards this clonotype: The conserved closing phenylalanine or tryptophan is absent in this CDR3, likely reflecting a read error. It is unclear where the CDR3 begins or ends on the DNA, so no DNA is shown, and the CDR3 is as TCRdb lists it. The chain has TRBV20-1 and TRBJ1-6. The germline V gene encodes CDR1 DFQATT and CDR2 SNEGSKA (reference sequence). The CDR3 has 8 residues if both end residues are counted. The CDR3 loop is CSVPDRSS.

This clonotype was found many times. The rearrangement joins TRBV5-5 to TRBJ1-5; 8 bases fit TRBD1. The CDR3 is 14 residues long. Trimming cost V 0 bases and J 7 bases; bases outside gene matches: 3. The germline V gene encodes CDR1 SGHKS and CDR2 YYEKEE (reference sequence). The CDR3: CASSLVAGGQPQHF. The CDR3 nucleotides read TGTGCCAGCAGCTTGGTTGCAGGGGGCCAGCCCCAGCATTTT.

This sequence joins TRBV28 and TRBJ1-6; D is unresolved. Germline CDR1 reads MDHEN; CDR2 reads SYDVKM. V was pared by 5 bases and J by 9 bases, with 5 bases between. The CDR3 length is 11 residues. The CDR3 nucleotides are TGTGCCAGCAGTCAAGCTTCACCCCTCCACTTT. Translated: CASSQASPLHF.

As regards this clonotype: This sequence may be a read error, since a much larger clone differs from it by one base. The chain is built from TRBV20-1 and TRBJ2-5; TRBD1 might be the D (7 bases). Trimming shortened V by 1 base and J by 3 bases, and 12 bases separated the two germline ends. Germline assignment: CDR1 DFQATT and CDR2 SNEGSKA (reference sequence). There are 14 residues in the CDR3. The CDR3 reads CSARVRGVEETQYF. The CDR3 nucleotides are TGCAGTGCTAGAGTCAGGGGGGTTGAAGAGACCCAGTACTTC.

This chain uses TRBV27 with TRBJ1-6, with D unclear. Germline V gene data show CDR1 as MNHEY and CDR2 as SMNVEV (reference sequence). This CDR3 is built from 16 residues. V dropped 0 bases and J dropped 8 bases, with 14 bases sitting between them. The CDR3 region is CASSLSSRFDYSPLHF. CDR3 coding DNA: TGTGCCAGCAGTTTATCGAGCCGGTTCGATTATTCACCCCTCCACTTT.

The chain joins TRBV25-1 to TRBJ1-2, with D tentatively TRBD1 (5 bases). CDR3 length: 16 amino acids. The V and J ends lost 2 bases and 0 bases respectively, with 13 bases between them. Germline values: CDR1 MGHDK, CDR2 SYGVNS. The CDR3 loop reads CASSEQGGTSNYGYTF. CDR3 nucleotides: TGTGCCAGCAGTGAACAGGGAGGGACTTCTAACTATGGCTACACCTTC.

This clonotype has just a few counts. V and J are TRBV19 and TRBJ2-5, with D possibly TRBD1 on 5 matching bases. The germline CDR1 and CDR2 sequences are LNHDA and SQIVND (reference sequence). V was trimmed by 2 bases and J by 4 bases, leaving 14 bases between them. The CDR3 totals 15 residues. The CDR3, as DNA: TGTGCCAGTAGTATACCCCCAGGGAAGCGAGAGACCCAGTACTTC. The encoded protein is CASSIPPGKRETQYF. The full variable domain, in which reference TRBV19 and TRBJ2-5 provide the parts outside the CDR3, is DGGITQSPKYLFRKEGQNVTLSCEQNLNHDAMYWYRQDPGQGLRLIYYSQIVNDFQKGDIAEGYSVSREKKESFPLTVTSAQKNPTAFYLCASSIPPGKRETQYFGPGTRLLVL.

This clonotype was counted only a few times. A clone one base away is much larger, so this may be a read error. The chain employs TRBV29-1 and TRBJ2-7; 12 nucleotides line up with TRBD1. CDR3 length: 11 amino acids. Losses at the gene ends were 7 bases for V and 6 bases for J; bases not matched to a gene: 1. Per germline, CDR1 SQVTM and CDR2 ANQGSEA. For the CDR3, the DNA is TGCAGCGCGGGACAGGGGGCCGAGCAGTACTTC. This sequence encodes CSAGQGAEQYF.

In its sample, this clonotype was seen many times. The chain recombines TRBV10-3 with TRBJ1-5, with 7 bases that match TRBD1. Looked up from germline, CDR1 is ENHRY and CDR2 is SYGVKD. The CDR3 runs 14 residues. Trimming removed 4 bases from V and 7 bases from J; junction bases left unmatched: 7. CDR3 residues: CAISVDRVGQPQHF. The CDR3 bases are TGTGCCATCAGTGTAGACAGGGTGGGACAGCCCCAGCATTTT.

As DNA, the CDR3 is TGTGCCAGCACCGCCTCGGCGTCTATCTACGAGCAGTACTTC. Translation gives CASTASASIYEQYF. The chain combines TRBV6-5 with TRBJ2-7; D unresolved. Per germline, CDR1 MNHEY and CDR2 SVGAGI. Trimming took off 7 bases at V and 3 bases at J, with 16 bases between the two ends. There are 14 residues in the CDR3.

With regard to this clonotype: A read error may explain this, as a much larger clone is one base away. This chain connects TRBV7-2 to TRBJ1-4; 9 bases line up with TRBD1. The CDR3 loop spans 15 amino acids. Trimming cost V 3 bases and J 9 bases; bases outside gene matches: 8. Looked up from germline, CDR1 is SGHTA and CDR2 is FQGNSA. CDR3 protein: CASSLGQGENKKLFF. The CDR3 DNA sequence: TGTGCCAGCAGCTTGGGACAGGGAGAGAATAAAAAACTGTTTTTT.